The sequence of this T cell receptor beta chain was determined in a study of T cell responses to AZD1222 COVID-19 vaccine. The study, taken as a whole, reports: Females made up more of the donors, who were largely white British, and clonal diversity may have come out too low. Baseline seropositives among AZD1222 recipients totaled only five or six. The reported proportion of spike-specific TCRs targeting unmutated variant regions was nearly half.

With 3 bases clipped from V and 7 bases from J, the junction kept 6 bases outside the gene matches. The length of the CDR3 is 14 residues. From germline, CDR1 is MNHEY and CDR2 SMNVEV (reference sequence). This clone was detected ten times or more. Antigen specificity is unknown. The repertoire was sequenced with immunoSEQ multiplex PCR; TCRdb's copy has only in-frame clones and lacks some. The table includes 160,000 or so clones, around 90% detected once. Sequencing used peripheral blood, obtained 28 days after the second dose of the MenACWY control vaccine. The sequence was obtained from an adult who received the MenACWY meningococcal vaccine as a control. The chain carries TRBV27 and TRBJ1-2; 9 positions agree with TRBD1. CDR3 nucleotides: TGTGCCAGCAGTTTTATCACAGGGGGCCGTGGCTACACCTTC. Translating it yields CASSFITGGRGYTF.